The 28 T cell receptor beta chains listed next were all sequenced from one sample in a study of cytomegalovirus exposure and HLA in healthy donors. With 60 Vbeta and 13 Jbeta primers, the PCR was carried out. The method was immunoSEQ multiplex PCR; TCRdb's version includes in-frame clones alone and lacks a portion of them. The repertoire holds roughly 100,000 clones, with around 66% as singletons. The material sequenced was PBMCs. These TCRs come from a woman aged 50 to 60 in good health and CMV-seronegative.

This clone was seen just once. Written as DNA, the CDR3 is TGTGCCAGCAGTCGGGACTTCGGCTGGGAGGAGCAGTTCTTC. It is translated as CASSRDFGWEEQFF. J is TRBJ2-1 and V is TRBV2; maybe TRBD2 (6 bases). CDR1 and CDR2 from the germline V gene are SNHLY and FYNNEI. V was clipped by 5 bases and J by 10 bases, with 18 bases between them. The CDR3 covers 14 residues. Looking up the rest from reference TRBV2 and TRBJ2-1 gives the full variable domain: EPEVTQTPSHQVTQMGQEVILRCVPISNHLYFYWYRQILGQKVEFLVSFYNNEISEKSEIFDDQFSVERPDGSNFTLKIRSTKLEDSAMYFCASSRDFGWEEQFFGPGTRLTVL.

The rearrangement links TRBV5-1 to TRBJ2-7, with 8 positions matching TRBD2. V trimming: 4 bases; J trimming: 4 bases; junction bases outside the gene matches: 4. Germline V lookup: CDR1 SGHRS, CDR2 YFSETQ. The CDR3 contains 13 residues. This chain's CDR3 is CASSGTSGYEQYF. The DNA of the CDR3 is TGCGCCAGCAGCGGAACTAGCGGATACGAGCAGTACTTC.

This chain connects TRBV6-5 to TRBJ1-4, with D perhaps matching TRBD1 (6 bases). Germline V gene sequence: CDR1 MNHEY, CDR2 SVGAGI. Trimming took off 0 bases at V and 7 bases at J, with 15 bases between the two ends. The CDR3 extends over 16 amino acids. CDR3 nucleotides: TGTGCCAGCAGTTACTCTTCCGGGGGGCGCGTTGAAAAACTGTTTTTT. It specifies CASSYSSGGRVEKLFF.

The chain recombines TRBV28 with TRBJ1-2, with 7 bases lining up with TRBD1. This CDR3 region has 14 residues. Germline CDR1 reads MDHEN; CDR2 reads SYDVKM. V was clipped by 6 bases and J by 10 bases; unmatched bases: 14. The CDR3, as DNA: TGTGCCAGCAGAAACACAGGGGCCCGGTTGGACTACACCTTC. Translation: CASRNTGARLDYTF.

In this sample, this clone turned up a few times. The chain couples TRBV10-3 to TRBJ2-2; 7 nucleotides align to TRBD2. This CDR3 contains 14 residues. The trim removed 6 bases at V and 4 bases at J, leaving 5 bases unmatched. Germline V gene sequence: CDR1 ENHRY, CDR2 SYGVKD. The CDR3 bases are TGTGCCATCAGAAGAGCGGGAACCACCGGGGAGCTGTTTTTT. Its translation: CAIRRAGTTGELFF.

This clone has just a few counts. The genes are TRBV28 and TRBJ1-2; D perhaps matches TRBD1 (5 bases). Germline V gene sequence: CDR1 MDHEN, CDR2 SYDVKM. The CDR3 runs to 13 residues. Trimming shortened V by 2 bases and J by 8 bases, and 12 bases separated the two germline ends. This CDR3 is CASSLSAGYGYTF. CDR3 DNA sequence: TGTGCCAGCAGTTTAAGCGCAGGGTACGGCTACACCTTC.

The chain combines TRBV4-1 with TRBJ1-5; possibly TRBD1 for D (5 bases). CDR1 is MGHRA and CDR2 is YSYEKL in the germline V gene. There are 15 residues in the CDR3. Trimming left V 2 bases short and J 2 bases short, with 10 bases between. This CDR3 is CASSQRGEGNQPQHF. CDR3 sequence (DNA): TGCGCCAGCAGCCAAAGAGGGGAGGGCAATCAGCCCCAGCATTTT.

V and J are TRBV12-5 and TRBJ1-6; D is unclear. Germline V CDR1 and CDR2: LGHNT, FRNRAP. CDR3 length equals 13 residues. The ends were cut back, 0 bases at V and 11 bases at J, with 8 bases in the middle. CDR3 DNA: TGTGCTAGTGGTTTGGTACTAGGCGCACCCCTCCACTTT. Its protein product is CASGLVLGAPLHF.

V usage is TRBV5-1 and J usage is TRBJ1-3; 9 bases agree with TRBD1. The germline V gene has CDR1 SGHRS and CDR2 YFSETQ. V trimming: 4 bases; J trimming: 4 bases; junction bases outside the gene matches: 9. The CDR3 is 16 residues long. The CDR3 spells CASSIGQGRWGNTIYF. Written as DNA, the CDR3 is TGCGCCAGCAGCATAGGACAGGGGCGCTGGGGAAACACCATATATTTT.

This clone was detected only once. The chain carries TRBV5-5 and TRBJ1-5; no firm D call. The CDR3 runs 13 residues. Germline V gives CDR1 SGHKS, CDR2 YYEKEE (reference sequence). With 0 bases removed from V and 5 bases from J, the gap between germline ends came to 6 bases. The CDR3 spells CASSLGADQPQHF. The CDR3 nucleotides are TGTGCCAGCAGCTTGGGCGCCGATCAGCCCCAGCATTTT.

CDR3 sequence (DNA): TGTGCCAGCAGCCCCCCCCGGGACACCAATGAGCAGTTCTTC. It translates to CASSPPRDTNEQFF. This chain links TRBV11-2 with TRBJ2-1, with D tentatively TRBD1 (6 bases). Trimming left V 5 bases short and J 6 bases short, with 14 bases between. CDR3 length equals 14 residues. Germline V gene data show CDR1 as SGHAT and CDR2 as FQNNGV.

CDR3 nucleotides: TGTGCCAGCAGCTTGGGCGGGAGTGGGGGTGAGCAGTTCTTC. It yields the protein CASSLGGSGGEQFF. The rearrangement links TRBV5-4 to TRBJ2-1; 7 positions match TRBD2. The V gene's germline CDR1 is SGHNT and CDR2 YYREEE (reference sequence). The CDR3 is made up of 14 amino acids. J lost 9 bases, V lost 0 bases, and 6 bases had no gene match.

The CDR3 reads CASSLSGAGEKLFF. Written as DNA, the CDR3 is TGTGCCAGCAGTTTATCAGGGGCCGGAGAAAAACTGTTTTTT. The chain recombines TRBV27 with TRBJ1-4; TRBD1 is a possible D gene (5 bases). With 0 bases removed from V and 8 bases from J, the gap between germline ends came to 10 bases. The CDR3 consists of 14 residues. Germline assignment: CDR1 MNHEY and CDR2 SMNVEV (reference sequence).

This clone appeared a few times. This chain uses TRBV5-1 with TRBJ2-1; D perhaps matches TRBD1 (5 bases). Germline values: CDR1 SGHRS, CDR2 YFSETQ. V was shortened by 7 bases and J by 0 bases, with 11 bases between the two germline ends. The CDR3 length is 14 residues. CDR3 in DNA: TGCGCCAGCCTAAAAGACAGCTCCTACAATGAGCAGTTCTTC. Its translation is CASLKDSSYNEQFF.

The CDR3 DNA reads as TGTGCCAGCAGTATTAGGCCGGGACTAGCGGGAGCGTCCCCATATTTTGAGCAGTACTTC. Residues: CASSIRPGLAGASPYFEQYF. V is TRBV27 and J is TRBJ2-7, with 14 nucleotides matching TRBD2. Unmatched junction bases numbered 22, after V lost 5 bases and J lost 7 bases. CDR1 MNHEY and CDR2 SMNVEV come from the germline V gene (reference sequence). The CDR3 consists of 20 residues.

This clone was seen only once. The V and J genes are TRBV4-2 and TRBJ2-3, with TRBD2 matching 7 bases. The germline V gene has CDR1 LGHNA and CDR2 YNFKEQ. This CDR3 has 16 amino acids. With 5 bases clipped from V and 8 bases from J, the junction kept 16 bases outside the gene matches. The CDR3 sequence is CASSKLAATNQGTQYF. The CDR3 coding sequence is TGTGCCAGCAGCAAGCTAGCGGCCACAAACCAAGGTACGCAGTATTTT.

The chain has TRBV19 and TRBJ1-3; TRBD1 is a possible D gene (5 bases). V was trimmed by 7 bases and J by 0 bases, leaving 10 bases between them. The CDR3 spans 14 residues. Germline V gene data show CDR1 as LNHDA and CDR2 as SQIVND (reference sequence). The DNA of the CDR3 is TGTGCCAGTAATCGACAGAGCTCTGGAAACACCATATATTTT. This encodes CASNRQSSGNTIYF.

The sample holds one count of this clone. CDR3 residues: CASSLRSSSDTQYF. The CDR3 nucleotides read TGCGCCAGCAGCTTGAGGAGTTCATCAGATACGCAGTATTTT. The chain is built from TRBV5-1 and TRBJ2-3; no reliable D call. Per germline, CDR1 SGHRS and CDR2 YFSETQ. The length of the CDR3 is 14 residues. Between the trimmed V and J ends, which lost 1 base and 4 bases, there was a span of 10 bases.

The rearrangement uses TRBV10-3 and TRBJ2-3; 11 bases fit TRBD2. Germline lookup yields CDR1 ENHRY and CDR2 SYGVKD. CDR3 length: 16 amino acids. The J segment lost 4 bases and the V segment lost 5 bases, leaving 8 bases of the junction unmatched. The CDR3 DNA is TGTGCCATCAGTCCCGTGGCTAGCGGGGGGTCAGATACGCAGTATTTT. It yields the protein CAISPVASGGSDTQYF.

Here the CDR3 reads CSVPTETYEQYF. The CDR3 DNA reads TGCAGCGTACCGACAGAAACCTACGAGCAGTACTTC. The chain links TRBV29-1 to TRBJ2-5; a weak D match, TRBD1 (5 bases). The J call may not be correct, given that the DNA end is closer to TRBJ2-7. Germline loops: CDR1 SQVTM, CDR2 ANQGSEA. The CDR3 sequence is 12 residues long.

This clone came up a few times. This rearrangement joins TRBV28 to TRBJ2-5, with 14 bases fitting TRBD2. The trim removed 2 bases at V and 5 bases at J, leaving 10 bases unmatched. Germline-derived CDR1 and CDR2 are MDHEN and SYDVKM. The CDR3 is made up of 18 amino acids. The CDR3 coding sequence is TGTGCCAGCAGTTTAGACTCGACTAGCGGGAGGGTATGGGAGACCCAGTACTTC. Residues: CASSLDSTSGRVWETQYF.

This clone was seen only a few times. The chain joins TRBV5-1 to TRBJ2-3, with D hard to call. Germline V gene lookup returns CDR1 SGHRS and CDR2 YFSETQ. This CDR3 comprises 12 residues. V was clipped by 4 bases and J by 0 bases, with 3 bases between them. This chain's CDR3 is CASSQSTDTQYF. The CDR3, as DNA: TGCGCCAGCAGCCAGAGCACAGATACGCAGTATTTT. Using reference TRBV5-1 and TRBJ2-3 for the parts outside the CDR3, the full variable domain is KAGVTQTPRYLIKTRGQQVTLSCSPISGHRSVSWYQQTPGQGLQFLFEYFSETQRNKGNFPGRFSGRQFSNSRSEMNVSTLELGDSALYLCASSQSTDTQYFGPGTRLTVL.

This clone was counted between two and nine times. This rearrangement joins TRBV4-1 to TRBJ2-7; TRBD1 agrees at 7 bases. V lost 5 bases to trimming and J lost 1 base; unmatched junction nucleotides: 5. This CDR3 spans 14 amino acids. Germline CDR1 and CDR2: MGHRA and YSYEKL. CDR3 in DNA: TGCGCCAGCAGCTACGGGGACAGTTCCTACGAGCAGTACTTC. Translated: CASSYGDSSYEQYF.

The chain recombines TRBV7-3 with TRBJ2-2, with D possibly matching TRBD2 (5 bases). Germline CDR1 is SGHTA and CDR2 is FQGTGA. Trimming shortened V by 2 bases and J by 1 base, and 11 bases separated the two germline ends. CDR3 size: 16 residues. CDR3 region: CASSLDSGLNTGELFF. DNA of the CDR3: TGTGCCAGCAGCTTAGATTCCGGACTGAACACCGGGGAGCTGTTTTTT. Supplemented by reference TRBV7-3 and TRBJ2-2, the full variable domain reads GAGVSQTPSNKVTEKGKYVELRCDPISGHTALYWYRQSLGQGPEFLIYFQGTGAADDSGLPNDRFFAVRPEGSVSTLKIQRTERGDSAVYLCASSLDSGLNTGELFFGEGSRLTVL.

To note about this clone: The identical CDR3 is also encoded by other nucleotide sequences in the sample. V is TRBV9 and J is TRBJ2-1; 9 positions agree with TRBD2. The CDR3 loop spans 15 amino acids. Germline V CDR1 and CDR2: SGDLS, YYNGEE. V lost 2 bases, J lost 4 bases, and 4 bases stayed unmatched. Written as DNA, the CDR3 is TGTGCCAGCAGCGTTAGCGGGAGTTCTTACAATGAGCAGTTCTTC. Translating gives CASSVSGSSYNEQFF.

The chain links TRBV5-1 to TRBJ2-7; the D gene is possibly TRBD2 (6 bases). V gave up 4 bases and J gave up 3 bases, with 14 bases separating them. This CDR3 has 14 residues. The germline gives CDR1 SGHRS, CDR2 YFSETQ. CDR3 sequence reads: CASSGGTENYEQYF. DNA for the CDR3: TGCGCCAGCAGCGGCGGGACTGAAAACTACGAGCAGTACTTC.

The genes are TRBV6-5 and TRBJ2-5; 8 bases line up with TRBD1. The germline CDR1 and CDR2 sequences are MNHEY and SVGAGI. The CDR3 is 14 residues long. V trimming: 6 bases; J trimming: 4 bases; junction bases outside the gene matches: 7. The CDR3 reads CASSNGQGGETQYF. The CDR3 nucleotides read TGTGCCAGCAGCAACGGACAGGGAGGAGAGACCCAGTACTTC.

V is TRBV6-5 and J is TRBJ1-6, with D perhaps matching TRBD1 (5 bases). With 2 bases removed from V and 7 bases from J, the gap between germline ends came to 9 bases. The germline V gene encodes CDR1 MNHEY and CDR2 SVGAGI. The CDR3 contains 14 residues. In DNA, the CDR3 is TGTGCCAGCAGTTACGACAGACAAAATTCACCCCTCCACTTT. As protein: CASSYDRQNSPLHF.